The T cell receptor beta chain described here comes from a study of spatial heterogeneity in lung cancer. About the research overall: Median follow-up for sequenced PBMC samples was roughly two years after resection, when such samples existed. There were consistently more beta-chain sequences detected than alpha-chain sequences. The library had UMIs, and each TCR and UMI pair averaged more than ten raw reads.

Every TCR cDNA molecule bore its own unique molecular identifier. In TCRdb, the 5' RACE reads were re-called with MiXCR into one record per CDR3 protein. The sample lists around 47,000 distinct CDR3 sequences, less than 9.5% occurring once. This clonotype was picked up many times. This CDR3 has 14 residues. Per germline, CDR1 SEHNR and CDR2 FQNEAQ (reference sequence). Trimming stripped 6 bases from V and 8 bases from J, with 14 bases between. Time point defined: blood at routine non-recurrence follow-up after resection. Tumor, nontumor lung or frozen PBMC supplied whole RNA, sequenced without sorting.

The TCR sequence derives from a female donor with early-stage non-small cell lung cancer. V gene TRBV7-9 combines with J gene TRBJ1-6; D unresolved. The sequencing here drew on PBMCs, taken at follow-up. The CDR3 sequence is CASRSNRGDSPLHF. In DNA, the CDR3 is TGTGCCAGCAGGTCTAATCGAGGCGATTCACCCCTCCACTTT.